The source of this T cell receptor beta chain is a study of blood T cell repertoires in COVID-19. Study overall: Samples came from the United States, Italy and Spain, spanning acute and convalescent COVID-19. PBMCs, B-cell-depleted T cells, or T cells provided the cDNA or gDNA that made up the material.

Study processing details: Amplifying reference gene primers gave estimates of nucleated cell counts. Profiling relied on immunoSEQ multiplex PCR, and the TCRdb table lists in-frame clones only, not all of them. V and J calls and clone size are given by that table; D and trimming were obtained from the DNA. Among over 80,000 clones listed, less than 85% were seen once. The clonotype was recovered from a woman in her sixties or seventies with acute or convalescent COVID-19. Material: peripheral blood.

The DNA for the CDR3 is TGTGCCACCAGCAGAACCTGGGGACAGGGGGCGAAGCAGTTCTTC. This gives the protein CATSRTWGQGAKQFF. J is TRBJ2-1 and V is TRBV15, with 12 bases that match TRBD1. With V trimmed by 2 bases and J by 11 bases, 7 bases remained unmatched. CDR1 is LNHNV and CDR2 is YYDKDF in the germline V gene (reference sequence). CDR3 size: 15 residues.